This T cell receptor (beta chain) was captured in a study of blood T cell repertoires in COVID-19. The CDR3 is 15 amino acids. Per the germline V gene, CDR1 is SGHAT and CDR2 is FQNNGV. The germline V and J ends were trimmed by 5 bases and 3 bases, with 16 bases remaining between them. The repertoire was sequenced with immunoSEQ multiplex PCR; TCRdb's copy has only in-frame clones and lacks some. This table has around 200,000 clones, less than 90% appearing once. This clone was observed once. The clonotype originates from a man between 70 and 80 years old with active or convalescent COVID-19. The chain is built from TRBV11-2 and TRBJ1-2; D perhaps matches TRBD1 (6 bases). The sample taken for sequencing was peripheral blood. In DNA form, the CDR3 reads TGTGCCAGCAGCCGGGGCGGGGGCGCCGACTATGGCTACACCTTC. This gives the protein CASSRGGGADYGYTF. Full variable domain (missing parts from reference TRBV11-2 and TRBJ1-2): EAGVAQSPRYKIIEKRQSVAFWCNPISGHATLYWYQQILGQGPKLLIQFQNNGVVDDSQLPKDRFSAERLKGVDSTLKIQPAKLEDSAVYLCASSRGGGADYGYTFGSGTRLTVV.